This entry lists 27 T cell receptor beta chains sequenced from one sample in a study of tissue T cells after allogeneic stem cell transplantation. Assay used: immunoSEQ multiplex PCR; TCRdb lists only in-frame clones, some missing. The sample lists fewer than 30,000 clones; 70% to 75% were seen once. The source was tissue from the ileum, collected at autopsy. The source of these receptors is a female donor over 55 with lung cancer.

This chain uses TRBV6-6 with TRBJ2-7; 7 positions match TRBD1. Germline loops: CDR1 MNHNY, CDR2 SVGAGI (reference sequence). The CDR3 covers 16 residues. V was clipped by 5 bases and J by 2 bases; unmatched bases: 12. The CDR3 coding sequence is TGTGCCAGCAGTCACCCTTTGACAGGGACCACCTACGAGCAGTACTTC. Translated: CASSHPLTGTTYEQYF.

This clone was counted once. The chain links TRBV21-1 to TRBJ1-1; no check of the table's D call, TRBD1, against the DNA was made. TRBV21-1 is designated a pseudogene. There are 16 residues in the CDR3. In DNA form, the CDR3 reads TGTGCCAGCAGCAGGGAGGACAGGGGGCCGAACACTGAAGCTTTCTTT. This encodes CASSREDRGPNTEAFF.

The rearrangement links TRBV7-8 to TRBJ1-1, with D possibly being TRBD1 (5 bases). With 5 bases removed from V and 1 base from J, the gap between germline ends came to 17 bases. The CDR3 is 16 amino acids. Germline V gene data show CDR1 as SGHVS and CDR2 as FQNEAQ. CDR3 amino acids: CASSPERVRGNTEAFF. CDR3 nucleotides: TGTGCCAGCAGCCCAGAAAGGGTTAGGGGGAACACTGAAGCTTTCTTT. Together with reference TRBV7-8 and TRBJ1-1, the CDR3 gives the full variable domain: GAGVSQSPRYKVAKRGQDVALRCDPISGHVSLFWYQQALGQGPEFLTYFQNEAQLDKSGLPSDRFFAERPEGSVSTLKIQRTQQEDSAVYLCASSPERVRGNTEAFFGQGTRLTVV.

This chain joins TRBV6-6 and TRBJ2-7; 10 bases align to TRBD1. The germline V gene has CDR1 MNHNY and CDR2 SVGAGI (reference sequence). V was clipped by 6 bases and J by 4 bases; unmatched bases: 12. The CDR3 is 16 amino acids. CDR3 sequence: CASRQTGGRRGYEQYF. CDR3 coding DNA: TGTGCCAGCAGACAGACAGGGGGCCGCAGGGGGTACGAGCAGTACTTC.

The gene calls are TRBV11-2 and TRBJ2-2, with D perhaps matching TRBD1 or TRBD2 (5 bases each). CDR1 is SGHAT and CDR2 is FQNNGV in the germline V gene. Trimming took 5 bases from V and 7 from J, leaving 20 bases between them. The CDR3 extends over 16 amino acids. Here the CDR3 DNA reads TGTGCCAGCAGCACCCGGGACCATGGACACCGCGGGGAGCTGTTTTTT. It codes for CASSTRDHGHRGELFF.

J is TRBJ2-4 and V is TRBV6-5; perhaps TRBD2 as D (6 bases). Germline CDR1 and CDR2: MNHEY and SVGAGI. The CDR3 contains 14 residues. Trimming cost V 2 bases and J 8 bases, with 13 bases left between them. The CDR3 DNA is TGTGCCAGCAGTTACAGGCGGGACGTCTACATTCAGTACTTC. This gives the protein CASSYRRDVYIQYF.

The chain is built from TRBV28 and TRBJ2-5, with D possibly being TRBD2 (5 bases). The CDR3 spans 12 residues. CDR1 and CDR2 (germline): MDHEN, SYDVKM. Trimming shortened V by 6 bases and J by 7 bases, and 12 bases separated the two germline ends. CDR3 region: CASSPFRGTQYF. The CDR3 nucleotides are TGTGCCAGCAGCCCTTTCCGGGGGACCCAGTACTTC. Filled out from reference TRBV28 and TRBJ2-5, the complete variable domain reads DVKVTQSSRYLVKRTGEKVFLECVQDMDHENMFWYRQDPGLGLRLIYFSYDVKMKEKGDIPEGYSVSREKKERFSLILESASTNQTSMYLCASSPFRGTQYFGPGTRLLVL.

This chain uses TRBV3-1 (or the pseudogene TRBV3-2) with TRBJ2-7; D possibly corresponds to TRBD1 (5 bases). Germline V gene data show CDR1 as LGHDT and CDR2 as YNNKEL (reference sequence). The CDR3 runs 13 residues. Trimming removed 4 bases at V and 3 bases at J, with 10 bases between. The CDR3 loop is CASSLGRNYEQYF. The CDR3 region has the DNA TGTGCCAGCAGCCTGGGGCGAAACTACGAGCAGTACTTC.

The rearrangement links TRBV4-1 to TRBJ1-2; D may be TRBD1 (5 bases). Per the germline V gene, CDR1 is MGHRA and CDR2 is YSYEKL. The CDR3 is 16 residues long. V was pared by 2 bases and J by 0 bases, with 13 bases between. In DNA, the CDR3 is TGCGCCAGCAGCCAAAAAGACAGTATAGCTAACTATGGCTACACCTTC. Translated: CASSQKDSIANYGYTF.

This clone was detected a few times. This chain links TRBV12-3 or TRBV12-4 with TRBJ1-6; D call uncertain. V was shortened by 6 bases and J by 6 bases, with 9 bases between the two germline ends. The CDR3 consists of 13 residues. The CDR3: CASSPRTNSPLHF. The CDR3 nucleotides are TGTGCCAGCAGCCCGCGGACTAATTCACCCCTCCACTTT.

This clone came up a few times. The chain combines TRBV5-6 with TRBJ2-3, with TRBD1 matching over 9 bases. Germline values: CDR1 SGHDT, CDR2 YYEEEE. The CDR3 has 17 amino acids. V shed 4 bases and J 3 bases; nucleotides not matched to a gene: 12. The CDR3 is CASSKPGQGFGTDTQYF. The CDR3 DNA reads TGTGCCAGCAGCAAGCCGGGACAGGGTTTTGGGACAGATACGCAGTATTTT.

J is TRBJ2-4 and V is TRBV5-1; TRBD2 matches 7 bases. The CDR3 runs 16 residues. The V gene end was trimmed by 5 bases and the J gene end by 3 bases; junction bases not matched to a gene: 11. Germline-derived CDR1 and CDR2 are SGHRS and YFSETQ. The CDR3 here is CASSTGGSIIKNIQYF. The CDR3 region has the DNA TGCGCCAGCAGTACAGGCGGGAGTATAATCAAAAACATTCAGTACTTC.

This clone was observed once. The CDR3 spells CSVFSSGSTDTQYF. Here the CDR3 DNA reads TGCAGCGTTTTTTCTAGCGGGAGCACAGATACGCAGTATTTT. The chain employs TRBV29-1 and TRBJ2-3; TRBD2 agrees at 8 bases. V gave up 5 bases and J gave up 0 bases; unmatched junction bases: 4. This CDR3 comprises 14 residues. CDR1 is SQVTM, CDR2 ANQGSEA, per germline.

The chain recombines TRBV7-3 with TRBJ2-3, with 7 nucleotides matching TRBD2. Germline trimming cut 0 bases from V and 3 bases from J; bases unmatched to any gene: 12. Germline values: CDR1 SGHTA, CDR2 FQGTGA. CDR3 length equals 18 residues. CDR3: CASSLTYGGGGSTDTQYF. As DNA, the CDR3 is TGTGCCAGCAGCTTAACGTACGGCGGGGGTGGTTCGACAGATACGCAGTATTTT.

The V and J genes are TRBV30 and TRBJ1-2; perhaps TRBD1 as D (5 bases). The V end was cut by 0 bases, the J end by 5 bases, with 22 bases between. Germline loops: CDR1 GTSNPN, CDR2 SVGIG (reference sequence). This CDR3 is 17 amino acids long. CDR3 bases: TGTGCCTGGAGTGTACTCGGAATCGCGTCAGGGCGATATGGCTACACCTTC. Residues: CAWSVLGIASGRYGYTF.

The V and J genes are TRBV7-2 and TRBJ2-3; 11 bases map to TRBD2. The junction had 8 bases not matched to a gene; V was cut back by 6 bases and J by 3 bases. Germline V gene lookup returns CDR1 SGHTA and CDR2 FQGNSA. The CDR3 is 16 residues long. CDR3 bases: TGTGCCAGCAGGGATAGCGGGGGGGTCCAAACAGATACGCAGTATTTT. It encodes CASRDSGGVQTDTQYF.

The chain joins TRBV6-5 to TRBJ1-1; D remains ambiguous. This CDR3 region has 14 residues. The V gene lost 2 bases and the J gene lost 1 base, with 8 bases spanning the gap. CDR1 and CDR2 from the germline V gene are MNHEY and SVGAGI. The DNA for the CDR3 is TGTGCCAGCAGTTACCCGGCAGAGAACACTGAAGCTTTCTTT. Translating gives CASSYPAENTEAFF.

This chain joins TRBV19 and TRBJ2-3, with no clear D. CDR3 length: 13 residues. V gave up 1 base and J gave up 6 bases, with 8 bases separating them. CDR1 and CDR2 from the germline V gene are LNHDA and SQIVND (reference sequence). CDR3 nucleotides: TGTGCCAGTAGTATAGCCAAGTTGGATACGCAGTATTTT. This codes for CASSIAKLDTQYF.

The gene calls are TRBV9 and TRBJ2-5, with TRBD2 matching over 8 bases. This CDR3 has 15 residues. Germline V gene data show CDR1 as SGDLS and CDR2 as YYNGEE. With 4 bases clipped from V and 5 bases from J, the junction kept 10 bases outside the gene matches. The DNA for the CDR3 is TGTGCCAGCAGCTCTTTCGGGGGGGCCTCGGAGACCCAGTACTTC. Residues: CASSSFGGASETQYF. Variable domain in full (rest from reference TRBV9 and TRBJ2-5): DSGVTQTPKHLITATGQRVTLRCSPRSGDLSVYWYQQSLDQGLQFLIQYYNGEERAKGNILERFSAQQFPDLHSELNLSSLELGDSALYFCASSSFGGASETQYFGPGTRLLVL.

V is TRBV20-1 and J is TRBJ1-2; weak D call: TRBD1 (6 bases). Germline CDR1 DFQATT, CDR2 SNEGSKA (reference sequence). The V end was cut by 3 bases, the J end by 0 bases, with 11 bases between. The CDR3 runs 14 residues. The CDR3 nucleotides read TGCAGTGCTAGTTTGGGGGCCGCTAACTATGGCTACACCTTC. This codes for CSASLGAANYGYTF.

J is TRBJ1-6 and V is TRBV7-9; 9 nucleotides agree with TRBD1. Germline CDR1 SEHNR, CDR2 FQNEAQ (reference sequence). The CDR3 has 15 amino acids. V was clipped by 1 base and J by 10 bases; unmatched bases: 5. CDR3 loop: CASSLGTGERSPLHF. CDR3 sequence (DNA): TGTGCCAGCAGCTTAGGGACAGGGGAGAGATCACCCCTCCACTTT.

This chain uses TRBV19 with TRBJ1-2; 9 positions match TRBD1. With 4 bases clipped from V and 4 bases from J, the junction kept 7 bases outside the gene matches. Germline loops: CDR1 LNHDA, CDR2 SQIVND (reference sequence). The CDR3 is 15 residues long. CDR3 in amino acids: CASSTTGGFGYGYTF. The CDR3 DNA reads as TGTGCCAGTAGTACCACAGGGGGCTTCGGCTATGGCTACACCTTC.

The chain carries TRBV5-1 and TRBJ2-5; 8 positions match TRBD1. Germline CDR1 is SGHRS and CDR2 is YFSETQ. The trim removed 4 bases at V and 5 bases at J, leaving 10 bases unmatched. This CDR3 is built from 15 residues. For the CDR3, the DNA is TGCGCCAGCAGCCCACCGTCAGGGGGCCAGGAGACCCAGTACTTC. The encoded protein is CASSPPSGGQETQYF.

This clone was found a few times. This rearrangement joins TRBV7-8 to TRBJ2-5; D not certain. CDR3 length: 14 residues. The V end lost 5 bases, the J end lost 5 bases, and 15 bases lay between the germline ends. The germline V gene encodes CDR1 SGHVS and CDR2 FQNEAQ. CDR3 nucleotide sequence: TGTGCCAGCAGCGCCGCAGAGATGGGGGAGACCCAGTACTTC. Protein sequence: CASSAAEMGETQYF.

The chain joins TRBV7-9 to TRBJ2-3; 7 positions agree with TRBD1. The junction had 12 bases not matched to a gene; V was cut back by 1 base and J by 8 bases. Germline V lookup: CDR1 SEHNR, CDR2 FQNEAQ (reference sequence). The CDR3 runs to 16 residues. CDR3 region: CASSLGGTEAAGTQYF. CDR3 nucleotides: TGTGCCAGCAGCTTAGGGGGGACAGAGGCCGCTGGTACGCAGTATTTT.

The chain joins TRBV19 to TRBJ1-5, with D unclear. CDR3 length: 14 amino acids. V dropped 2 bases and J dropped 9 bases, with 14 bases sitting between them. Germline CDR1 is LNHDA and CDR2 is SQIVND (reference sequence). This CDR3 is CASSIPRPVSPQHF. The CDR3, as DNA: TGTGCCAGTAGTATACCGCGCCCCGTATCGCCCCAGCATTTT.

This chain uses TRBV5-1 with TRBJ2-2, with D possibly being TRBD1 (6 bases). Germline V gene lookup returns CDR1 SGHRS and CDR2 YFSETQ. V lost 4 bases to trimming and J lost 6 bases, with 16 bases between them. The CDR3 is 15 amino acids. The CDR3 DNA reads as TGCGCCAGCAGCGCCAGGGGTCTAGGGTCCGGGGAGCTGTTTTTT. Protein: CASSARGLGSGELFF.